These T cell receptor beta chains were read from a single sample in a study of blood T cell repertoires in COVID-19. The protocol was immunoSEQ multiplex PCR, while the TCRdb copy is restricted to in-frame clones and leaves out a portion. The repertoire holds 96,000 or so clones, with 85% to 90% as singletons. The sample consisted of peripheral blood. The receptors shown here come from a human donor with COVID-19, enrolled during active disease. The donor label of this sample is uncertain. CDR3s include the opening cysteine and the closing phenylalanine or tryptophan. The D gene is left open where the match is weak. A row's size may be missing; if present it is once, few, many or a size class.

size: -
D: -
J: TRBJ1-3
V: TRBV5-1
DNA: TGCGCCAGCAGCTTAACAGGGACAACTGGAAACACCATATATTTT
CDR3: CASSLTGTTGNTIYF

size: -
D: -
J: TRBJ2-7
V: TRBV5-4
DNA: TGTGCCAGCAGCCTTGGGGCGGGACAGAGCTCCTACGAGCAGTACTTC
CDR3: CASSLGAGQSSYEQYF

size: once
D: TRBD2
J: TRBJ2-7
V: TRBV6-1
DNA: TGTGCCAGCAGTGAATTGAGAATCAGCGGGATCCCTTACGAGCAGTACTTC
CDR3: CASSELRISGIPYEQYF

size: -
D: -
J: TRBJ2-7
V: TRBV7-2
DNA: TGTGCCAGCAGCCAGGGGGGAGTCACCTACGAGCAGTACTTC
CDR3: CASSQGGVTYEQYF

size: once
D: TRBD1
J: TRBJ2-6
V: TRBV7-9
DNA: TGTGCCAGCAGCTTAGTGTTCGGGACAGGGGTGCCTGGGGCCAACGTCCTGACTTTC
CDR3: CASSLVFGTGVPGANVLTF

size: -
D: TRBD1
J: TRBJ1-4
V: TRBV7-2
DNA: TGTGCCAGCAGCACCTCCCGGGACAGGGAAAGGTCGGGTGAAAAACTGTTTTTT
CDR3: CASSTSRDRERSGEKLFF

size: -
D: TRBD2
J: TRBJ2-5
V: TRBV9
DNA: TGTGCCAGCAGCACTTCCGGGACTAGCGGAGAGACCCAGTACTTC
CDR3: CASSTSGTSGETQYF

size: -
D: -
J: TRBJ2-7
V: TRBV15
DNA: TGTGCCACCAGCAGAGATACCCAGGGTACCTACGAGCAGTACTTC
CDR3: CATSRDTQGTYEQYF

size: once
D: TRBD1
J: TRBJ1-1
V: TRBV11-3
DNA: TGTGCCAACCCGGCTCCGGCAGGGGGTTGGGGCACTGAAGCTTTCTTT
CDR3: CANPAPAGGWGTEAFF

size: -
D: -
J: TRBJ1-3
V: TRBV9
DNA: TGTGCCAGCAGCGTAGGACAGGCCCCTGGAAACACCATATATTTT
CDR3: CASSVGQAPGNTIYF

size: -
D: TRBD1
J: TRBJ1-2
V: TRBV19
DNA: TGTGCCAGTAACATCGGACAGGGGGATGGCTACACCTTC
CDR3: CASNIGQGDGYTF

size: few
D: -
J: TRBJ1-2
V: TRBV7-9
DNA: TGTGCCAGCAGCGCCCCCCCGGGGGTATATGGCTACACCTTC
CDR3: CASSAPPGVYGYTF

size: -
D: -
J: TRBJ2-3
V: TRBV3-1/TRBV3-2
DNA: TGTGCCAGCAGCCAAGATCCTACAGATACGCAGTATTTT
CDR3: CASSQDPTDTQYF

size: -
D: -
J: TRBJ1-4
V: TRBV5-1
DNA: TGCGCCAGCAGAAGGGAGCAGAATGAAAAACTGTTTTTT
CDR3: CASRREQNEKLFF